The entry below gives a single TCR beta chain sequence along with its context. The antigen it binds to is not known. Per-base qualities were not stored, and no clone one base away is much larger. The hyperthyroidism patients were between 18 and 65 years old and newly diagnosed, with a disease duration of less than 2 months. Exclusion was applied to patients with uncontrolled infections, other autoimmune diseases, pregnancy or lactation. Clinical symptoms, serum thyroxine and TRAb, thyroid ultrasound, and orbital computed tomography formed the basis for the diagnoses. Blood from progressor patients was collected at the time of first diagnosis with hyperthyroidism, before any ophthalmopathy symptoms had appeared. Ficoll-Paque density gradient centrifugation was used to isolate PBMCs from 8.5 to 10 ml of fresh peripheral blood. Progressor patients were defined as those initially diagnosed with Graves' hyperthyroidism in whom ophthalmopathy developed during follow-up. Total RNA was extracted with Trizol reagent, and quality was checked on an Agilent 2100 Bioanalyzer.

The TCR beta CDR3 regions were amplified from the RNA transcripts. A first-round RT-PCR of the TCR CDR3 used the HTBI primer set with the Qiagen OneStep RT-PCR kit. Libraries were constructed in a second round of multiplex PCR, after which size selection and purification were carried out. The libraries were sequenced on an Illumina HiSeq2000 using paired-end 100 bp reads. Processing in the source paper ran as follows. SOAPnuke was used to process the raw data, throwing out any read that contained adapters or uncalled bases, had a mean Phred below 15, or lacked an exact constant-primer or identifier match. High-quality paired reads were merged using COPE v1.2.5, and each unique nucleotide sequence was defined as a clonotype. MiTCR v1.1 was used to align clonotypes to the IMGT TRBV, TRBD and TRBJ reference segments. Analysis was restricted to V-J combinations with a frequency above 0.0001, which covered 98% to 99.2% of repertoires. A TCS score was defined as the ratio of F50 (clonal expansion) to E x V (chaos), with BLOSUM62-based TCRdist applied between CDR3 peptides within each V-J. Welch's t-statistics and random forest reduced roughly 500 V-J features to 10 to 15, which were used in a naive Bayes classifier (R e1071). TCRdb reprocessed the public reads (quality trimming at Q25 with fastp, clone calling with MiXCR) and kept in-frame beta chains. Records with the same CDR3 protein are collapsed into one entry carrying the most frequent genes and DNA. The V and J calls and clone size come from TCRdb's table, not from the authors' own analysis. A total of fewer than 900,000 distinct CDR3 sequences appear in this sample, under 20% of them only once. Around 15% of the sample rests with the top ten.

The source of the sample is a study of T cells in Graves' hyperthyroidism and ophthalmopathy (dated by TCRdb to the late 2010s). Broadly, across the study: Peripheral blood samples were taken at initial diagnosis, before any treatment was given. A discovery cohort of around 98 patients, roughly 45 with Graves' ophthalmopathy and fewer than 65 with stable Graves' hyperthyroidism, was used to find distinguishing TCR V-J signatures. Prospective prediction of ophthalmopathy was tested in an independent validation cohort of approximately 18 hyperthyroidism patients and approximately 17 patients who later progressed to ophthalmopathy. The approximately 90 discovery patients were randomly split 7:3 into training and test sets. In addition, the study compared T-cell repertoires in thyroid tissue and in blood from several Graves' hyperthyroidism patients. Following sampling, methimazole starting at 30 mg daily was given to hyperthyroidism patients, and high-dose intravenous methylprednisolone was given to ophthalmopathy patients. The paper describes TCR Vbeta CDR3 sequencing of 140 or so peripheral blood samples, made up of fewer than 50 ophthalmopathy patients, approximately 73 hyperthyroidism patients and some 17 progressor patients.

From the germline V gene (reference sequence), CDR1 is LGHDT and CDR2 is YNNKEL. CDR3 length: 13 amino acids, cysteine to phenylalanine. Only CDR3 DNA is held: 39 bases, read in frame from base 1. V lost 1 base and J lost 3 bases; the stretch between them is 7 bases long. What the authors observed across the whole study: Blood samples also contained most of the expanded thyroid clonotypes (frequency above 0.001), which suggests that blood repertoires may reflect thyroid immune responses. A 13 V-J signature model separated ophthalmopathy from stable hyperthyroidism, with 87.88% sensitivity and 81% to 83% specificity in cross-validation and 80%/75% in testing. During validation, the model predicted progression to ophthalmopathy a median of roughly 7.1 months ahead of onset, with roughly 65% sensitivity and roughly 72% specificity. Sample size was not statistically predetermined, and investigators were not blinded to group allocation.

This sequence uses TRBV3-1 and TRBJ2-7; the D gene assignment is ambiguous. Input material: blood. The TCR originated in a woman aged 45-60 years with Graves' hyperthyroidism that later progressed to Graves' ophthalmopathy. The DNA sequence reads TGTGCCAGCAGCCAAGGAGGTTACTACGAGCAGTACTTC. This sequence encodes CASSQGGYYEQYF.